The 9 T cell receptor beta chains below all came from one sample that was sequenced in a study of shared T cell receptors in the human thymus. Sequencing was performed with immunoSEQ multiplex PCR; in TCRdb, only in-frame clones are kept and a portion is missing. Of some 660,000 clones listed, around 87% are singletons. The sample also formed part of further work on human thymus T cells.

Sequenced input: thymocytes. These receptors all stem from a boy younger than two with a congenital heart defect.

The chain links TRBV27 to TRBJ2-1, with a tentative D call TRBD1 (6 bases). Trimming removed 5 bases from V and 1 base from J, with 30 bases in between. The CDR3 loop spans 21 amino acids. Germline V CDR1 and CDR2: MNHEY, SMNVEV (reference sequence). CDR3 in amino acids: CASSPTRSTGSGPRSYNEQFF. The CDR3 bases are TGTGCCAGCAGTCCTACACGATCGACAGGCTCTGGGCCTCGTTCCTACAATGAGCAGTTCTTC.

The V gene is TRBV30, the J gene TRBJ2-3; maybe TRBD2 (6 bases). The CDR3 consists of 18 residues. Trimming shortened V by 2 bases and J by 2 bases, and 23 bases separated the two germline ends. CDR1 and CDR2 from the germline V gene are GTSNPN and SVGIG (reference sequence). This CDR3 reads CAWSSRSVVLAITDTQYF. The CDR3 nucleotides are TGTGCCTGGAGTTCTCGGTCCGTGGTACTAGCAATCACAGATACGCAGTATTTT.

CDR3 protein: CASSWTVPYEQYF. The CDR3 DNA follows: TGTGCCAGCAGTTGGACAGTACCCTACGAGCAGTACTTC. This chain joins TRBV28 and TRBJ2-7; possible D gene TRBD1, 6 bases. The CDR3 totals 13 residues. Germline V gene sequence: CDR1 MDHEN, CDR2 SYDVKM. Trimming took 4 bases from V and 2 from J, leaving 9 bases between them. Complete variable domain (other parts from reference TRBV28 and TRBJ2-7): DVKVTQSSRYLVKRTGEKVFLECVQDMDHENMFWYRQDPGLGLRLIYFSYDVKMKEKGDIPEGYSVSREKKERFSLILESASTNQTSMYLCASSWTVPYEQYFGPGTRLTVT.

This clone was recorded only once. The rearrangement joins TRBV7-9 to TRBJ1-1; 8 positions match TRBD1. V lost 5 bases, J lost 6 bases, and 11 bases stayed unmatched. The germline V gene has CDR1 SEHNR and CDR2 FQNEAQ (reference sequence). The CDR3 consists of 15 residues. In DNA, the CDR3 is TGTGCCAGCAGCACAGACAGGGGCGGGATCGCTGAAGCTTTCTTT. This gives the protein CASSTDRGGIAEAFF.

The V call is TRBV27, the J call TRBJ2-2; 8 bases match TRBD1. CDR1 and CDR2 from the germline V gene are MNHEY and SMNVEV (reference sequence). This CDR3 is 16 amino acids long. V was clipped by 2 bases and J by 7 bases; unmatched bases: 9. CDR3 region: CASSLRRTGYGGELFF. The CDR3 DNA follows: TGTGCCAGCAGTTTACGCCGGACAGGGTATGGCGGGGAGCTGTTTTTT.

The chain uses TRBV23-1 and TRBJ1-1, with TRBD1 as a possible D gene (5 bases). TRBV23-1 is an ORF for which the function is uncertain. CDR3 length equals 18 residues. V was shortened by 2 bases and J by 1 base, with 20 bases between the two germline ends. CDR3 nucleotide sequence: TGCGCCAGCAGTCAACCACAAAAGGGGTCTCAGGGGAACACTGAAGCTTTCTTT. It is translated as CASSQPQKGSQGNTEAFF.

CDR3 protein: CASSHLDRGLNQPQHF. The CDR3 coding sequence is TGTGCCAGCAGCCACCTCGACAGGGGGCTCAATCAGCCCCAGCATTTT. J is TRBJ1-5 and V is TRBV5-8, with 10 bases matching TRBD1. Per the germline V gene, CDR1 is SGHTS and CDR2 is YDEGEE. This CDR3 is built from 16 residues. V trimming: 4 bases; J trimming: 3 bases; junction bases outside the gene matches: 7.

The V gene is TRBV28, the J gene TRBJ1-2; TRBD1 matches 9 bases. The germline CDR1 and CDR2 sequences are MDHEN and SYDVKM. The CDR3 totals 14 residues. J lost 5 bases, V lost 5 bases, and 6 bases had no gene match. The CDR3 DNA sequence: TGTGCCAGCAGTGCCGGGACAGGGTCTTATGGCTACACCTTC. Translating gives CASSAGTGSYGYTF.

The chain is built from TRBV18 and TRBJ1-3, with D possibly being TRBD1 (6 bases). Trimming took 2 bases from V and 0 from J, leaving 17 bases between them. The germline V gene encodes CDR1 KGHSH and CDR2 LQKENI. There are 18 residues in the CDR3. CDR3 protein: CASSPNLRTASSGNTIYF. The DNA of the CDR3 is TGTGCCAGCTCACCAAATCTAAGGACAGCGAGCTCTGGAAACACCATATATTTT.